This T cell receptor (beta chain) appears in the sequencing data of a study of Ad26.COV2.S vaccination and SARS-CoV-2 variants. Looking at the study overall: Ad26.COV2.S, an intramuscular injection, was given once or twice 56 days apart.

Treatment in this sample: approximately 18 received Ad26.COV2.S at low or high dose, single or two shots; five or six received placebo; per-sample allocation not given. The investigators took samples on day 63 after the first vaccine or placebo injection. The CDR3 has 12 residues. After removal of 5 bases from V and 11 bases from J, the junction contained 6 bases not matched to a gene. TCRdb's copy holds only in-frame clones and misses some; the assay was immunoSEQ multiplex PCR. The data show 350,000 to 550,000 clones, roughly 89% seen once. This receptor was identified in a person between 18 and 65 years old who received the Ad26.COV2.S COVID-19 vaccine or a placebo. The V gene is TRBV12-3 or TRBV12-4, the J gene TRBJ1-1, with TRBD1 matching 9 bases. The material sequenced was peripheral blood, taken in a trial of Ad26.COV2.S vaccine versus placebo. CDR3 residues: CASSGQGSFAFF. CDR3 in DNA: TGTGCCAGCAGTGGACAGGGGTCGTTCGCTTTCTTT.